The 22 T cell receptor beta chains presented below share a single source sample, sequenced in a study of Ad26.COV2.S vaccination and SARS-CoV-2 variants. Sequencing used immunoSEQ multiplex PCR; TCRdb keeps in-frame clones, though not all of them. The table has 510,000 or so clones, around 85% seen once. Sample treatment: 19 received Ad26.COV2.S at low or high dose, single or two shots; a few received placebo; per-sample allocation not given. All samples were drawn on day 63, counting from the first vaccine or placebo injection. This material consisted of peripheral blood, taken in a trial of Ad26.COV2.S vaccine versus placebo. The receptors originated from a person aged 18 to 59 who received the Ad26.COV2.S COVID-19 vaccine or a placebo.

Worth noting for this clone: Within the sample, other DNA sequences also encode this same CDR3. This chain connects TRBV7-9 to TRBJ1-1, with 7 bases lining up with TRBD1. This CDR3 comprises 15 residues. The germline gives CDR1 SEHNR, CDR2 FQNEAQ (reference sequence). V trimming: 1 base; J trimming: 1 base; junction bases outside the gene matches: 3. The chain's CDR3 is CASSLGAGGNTEAFF. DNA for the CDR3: TGTGCCAGCAGCTTAGGAGCAGGGGGGAACACTGAAGCTTTCTTT.

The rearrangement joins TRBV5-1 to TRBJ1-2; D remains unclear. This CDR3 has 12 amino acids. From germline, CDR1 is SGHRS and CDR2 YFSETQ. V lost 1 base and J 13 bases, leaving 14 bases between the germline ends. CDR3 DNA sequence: TGCGCCAGCAGCTTGTCAGGCGTCGTAAGCACCTTC. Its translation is CASSLSGVVSTF.

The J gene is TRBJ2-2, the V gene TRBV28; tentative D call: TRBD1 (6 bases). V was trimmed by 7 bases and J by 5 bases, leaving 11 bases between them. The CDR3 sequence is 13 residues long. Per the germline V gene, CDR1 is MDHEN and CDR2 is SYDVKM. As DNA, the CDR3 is TGTGCCAGCATCTCAGGGGTTACCGGGGAGCTGTTTTTT. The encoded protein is CASISGVTGELFF.

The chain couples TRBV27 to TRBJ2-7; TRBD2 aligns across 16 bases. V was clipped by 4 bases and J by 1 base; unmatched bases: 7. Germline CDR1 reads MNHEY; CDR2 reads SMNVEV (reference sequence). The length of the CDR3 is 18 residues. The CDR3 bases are TGTGCCAGCAGTTCACCGGGACTAGCGGGAGGGCCGTCCTACGAGCAGTACTTC. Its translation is CASSSPGLAGGPSYEQYF.

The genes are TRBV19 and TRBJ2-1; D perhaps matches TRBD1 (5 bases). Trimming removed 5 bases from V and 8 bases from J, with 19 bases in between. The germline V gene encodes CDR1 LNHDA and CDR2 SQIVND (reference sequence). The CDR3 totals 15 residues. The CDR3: CASSASQGRWDEQFF. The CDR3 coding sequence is TGTGCCAGTAGTGCCTCCCAGGGTAGGTGGGATGAGCAGTTCTTC.

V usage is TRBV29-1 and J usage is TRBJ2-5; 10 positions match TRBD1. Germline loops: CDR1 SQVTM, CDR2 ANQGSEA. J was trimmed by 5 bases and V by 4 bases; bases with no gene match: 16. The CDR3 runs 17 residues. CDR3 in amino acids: CSVVLSTGGAVGETQYF. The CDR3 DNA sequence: TGCAGCGTTGTGCTCTCGACAGGGGGCGCCGTAGGGGAGACCCAGTACTTC. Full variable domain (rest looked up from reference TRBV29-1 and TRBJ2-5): SAVISQKPSRDICQRGTSLTIQCQVDSQVTMMFWYRQQPGQSLTLIATANQGSEATYESGFVIDKFPISRPNLTFSTLTVSNMSPEDSSIYLCSVVLSTGGAVGETQYFGPGTRLLVL.

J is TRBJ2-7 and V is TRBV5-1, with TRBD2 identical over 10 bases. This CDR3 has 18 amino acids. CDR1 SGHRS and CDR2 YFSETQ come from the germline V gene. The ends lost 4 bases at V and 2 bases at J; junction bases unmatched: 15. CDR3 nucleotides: TGCGCCAGCAGCCCAGCACTAGCTAGCGGGAGTGGAACCTACGAGCAGTACTTC. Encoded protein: CASSPALASGSGTYEQYF.

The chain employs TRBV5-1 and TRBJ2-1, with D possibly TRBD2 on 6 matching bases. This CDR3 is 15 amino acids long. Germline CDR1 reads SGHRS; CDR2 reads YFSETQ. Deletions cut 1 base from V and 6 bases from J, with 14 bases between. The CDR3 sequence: CASSLSASASNEQFF. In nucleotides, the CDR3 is TGCGCCAGCAGCTTGTCGGCTAGCGCGAGCAATGAGCAGTTCTTC.

This CDR3 is CASSAIGGLPYF. As DNA, the CDR3 is TGTGCCAGCAGCGCGATCGGGGGGCTTCCGTACTTC. The chain joins TRBV9 to TRBJ2-7; D is perhaps TRBD2 (7 bases). V lost 3 bases, J lost 12 bases, and 16 bases lay in between. Germline V gene lookup returns CDR1 SGDLS and CDR2 YYNGEE. The CDR3 is 12 amino acids.

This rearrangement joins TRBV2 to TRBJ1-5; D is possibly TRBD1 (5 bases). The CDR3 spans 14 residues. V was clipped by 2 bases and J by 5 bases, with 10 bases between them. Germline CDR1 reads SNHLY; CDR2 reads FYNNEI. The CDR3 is CASSESRVDQPQHF. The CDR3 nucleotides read TGTGCCAGCAGTGAAAGCAGGGTCGATCAGCCCCAGCATTTT. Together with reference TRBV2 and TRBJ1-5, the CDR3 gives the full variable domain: EPEVTQTPSHQVTQMGQEVILRCVPISNHLYFYWYRQILGQKVEFLVSFYNNEISEKSEIFDDQFSVERPDGSNFTLKIRSTKLEDSAMYFCASSESRVDQPQHFGDGTRLSIL.

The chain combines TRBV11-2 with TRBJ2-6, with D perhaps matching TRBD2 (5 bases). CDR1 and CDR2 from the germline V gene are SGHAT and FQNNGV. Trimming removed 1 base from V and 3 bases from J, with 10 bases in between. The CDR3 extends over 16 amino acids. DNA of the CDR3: TGTGCCAGCAGCTTAGGTAGAGGGAGTGGGGCCAACGTCCTGACTTTC. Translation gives CASSLGRGSGANVLTF.

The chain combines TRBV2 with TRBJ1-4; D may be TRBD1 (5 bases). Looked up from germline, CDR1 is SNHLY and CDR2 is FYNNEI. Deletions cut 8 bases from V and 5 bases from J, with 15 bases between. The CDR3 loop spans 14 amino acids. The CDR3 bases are TGTGCCAGCTCCGGATCGGCAGGGAATGAAAAACTGTTTTTT. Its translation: CASSGSAGNEKLFF.

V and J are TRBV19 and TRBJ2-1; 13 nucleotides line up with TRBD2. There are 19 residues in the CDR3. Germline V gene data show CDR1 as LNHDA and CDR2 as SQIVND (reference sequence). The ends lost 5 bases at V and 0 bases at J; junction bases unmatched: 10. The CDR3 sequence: CASSGGGLAGPSSYNEQFF. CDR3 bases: TGTGCCAGTAGTGGCGGGGGACTAGCGGGGCCAAGCTCCTACAATGAGCAGTTCTTC.

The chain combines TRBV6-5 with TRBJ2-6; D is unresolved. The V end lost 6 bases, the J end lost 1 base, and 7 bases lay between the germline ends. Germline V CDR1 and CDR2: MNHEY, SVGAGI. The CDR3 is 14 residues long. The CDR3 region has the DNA TGTGCCAGCAGCGGCTGGTCTGGGGCCAACGTCCTGACTTTC. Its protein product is CASSGWSGANVLTF.

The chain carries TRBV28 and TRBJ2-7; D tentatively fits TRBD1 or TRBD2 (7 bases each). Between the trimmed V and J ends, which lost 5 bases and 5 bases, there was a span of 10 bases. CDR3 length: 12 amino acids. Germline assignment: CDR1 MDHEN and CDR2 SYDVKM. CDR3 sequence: CASSQGGNEQYF. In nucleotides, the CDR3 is TGTGCCAGCAGTCAGGGGGGGAACGAGCAGTACTTC.

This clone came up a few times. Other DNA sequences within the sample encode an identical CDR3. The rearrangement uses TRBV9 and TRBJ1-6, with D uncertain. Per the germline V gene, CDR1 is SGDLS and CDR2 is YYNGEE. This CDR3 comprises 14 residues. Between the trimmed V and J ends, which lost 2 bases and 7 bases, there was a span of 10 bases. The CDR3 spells CASSVSQINSPLHF. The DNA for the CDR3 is TGTGCCAGCAGCGTGTCCCAGATCAATTCACCCCTCCACTTT.

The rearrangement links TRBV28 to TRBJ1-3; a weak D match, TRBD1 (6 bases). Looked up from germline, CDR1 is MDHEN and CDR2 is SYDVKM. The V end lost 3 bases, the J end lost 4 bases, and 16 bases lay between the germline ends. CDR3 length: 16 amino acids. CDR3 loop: CASSFGQLPSGNTIYF. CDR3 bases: TGTGCCAGCAGTTTCGGACAGTTGCCCTCCGGAAACACCATATATTTT.

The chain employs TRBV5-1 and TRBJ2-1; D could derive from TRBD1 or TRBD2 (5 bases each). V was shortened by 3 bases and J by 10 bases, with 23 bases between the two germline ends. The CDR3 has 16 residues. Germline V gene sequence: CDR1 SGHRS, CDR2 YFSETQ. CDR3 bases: TGCGCCAGCAGCTCGGGTGGGGGAGCAGGGCGTCGGGAGCAGTTCTTC. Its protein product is CASSSGGGAGRREQFF. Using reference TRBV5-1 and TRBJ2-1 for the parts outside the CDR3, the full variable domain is KAGVTQTPRYLIKTRGQQVTLSCSPISGHRSVSWYQQTPGQGLQFLFEYFSETQRNKGNFPGRFSGRQFSNSRSEMNVSTLELGDSALYLCASSSGGGAGRREQFFGPGTRLTVL.

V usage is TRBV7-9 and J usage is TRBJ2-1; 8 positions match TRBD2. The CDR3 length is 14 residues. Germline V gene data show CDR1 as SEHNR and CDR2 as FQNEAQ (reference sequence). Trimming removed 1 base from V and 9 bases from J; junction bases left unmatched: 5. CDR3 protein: CASSLGTTSVEQFF. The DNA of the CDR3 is TGTGCCAGCAGCTTAGGAACGACTAGCGTTGAGCAGTTCTTC.

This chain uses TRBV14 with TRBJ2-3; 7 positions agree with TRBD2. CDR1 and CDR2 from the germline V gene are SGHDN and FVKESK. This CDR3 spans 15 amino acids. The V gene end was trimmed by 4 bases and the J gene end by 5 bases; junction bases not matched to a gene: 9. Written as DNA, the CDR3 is TGTGCCAGCAGCCCGCTAGCGGACGGCTTAGATACGCAGTATTTT. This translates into CASSPLADGLDTQYF.

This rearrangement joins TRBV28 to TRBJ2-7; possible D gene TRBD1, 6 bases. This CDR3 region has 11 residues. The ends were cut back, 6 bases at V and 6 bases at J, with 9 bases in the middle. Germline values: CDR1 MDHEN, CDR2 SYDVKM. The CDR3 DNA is TGTGCCAGCAGACAGGGTTCCGAGCAGTACTTC. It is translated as CASRQGSEQYF.

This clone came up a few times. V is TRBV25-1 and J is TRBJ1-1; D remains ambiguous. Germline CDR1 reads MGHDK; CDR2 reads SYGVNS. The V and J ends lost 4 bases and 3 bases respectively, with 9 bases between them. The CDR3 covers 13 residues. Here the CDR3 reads CASSGTSYTEAFF. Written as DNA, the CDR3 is TGTGCCAGCAGTGGTACAAGTTACACTGAAGCTTTCTTT. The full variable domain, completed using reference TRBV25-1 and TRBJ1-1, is EADIYQTPRYLVIGTGKKITLECSQTMGHDKMYWYQQDPGMELHLIHYSYGVNSTEKGDLSSESTVSRIRTEHFPLTLESARPSHTSQYLCASSGTSYTEAFFGQGTRLTVV.